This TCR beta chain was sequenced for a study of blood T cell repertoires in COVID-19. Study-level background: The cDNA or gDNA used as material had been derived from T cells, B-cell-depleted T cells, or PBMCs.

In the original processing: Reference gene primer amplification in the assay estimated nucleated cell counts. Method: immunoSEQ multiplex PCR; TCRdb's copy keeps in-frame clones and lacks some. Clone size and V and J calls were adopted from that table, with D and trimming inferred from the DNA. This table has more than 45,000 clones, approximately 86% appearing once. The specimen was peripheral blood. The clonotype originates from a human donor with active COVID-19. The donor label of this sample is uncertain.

In nucleotides, the CDR3 is TGTGCCACCAGTGACTTTACGGACAGGGGCAATCAGCCCCAGCATTTT. This translates into CATSDFTDRGNQPQHF. The chain couples TRBV24-1 to TRBJ1-5; 8 bases match TRBD1. V shed 4 bases, J shed 2 bases, and the junction held 6 bases outside the gene matches. Germline lookup yields CDR1 KGHDR and CDR2 SFDVKD. The CDR3 is 16 amino acids.